Listed below are T cell receptor beta chains from one sample, sequenced in a study of T cells in Graves' hyperthyroidism and ophthalmopathy. MiXCR was run by TCRdb on the multiplex PCR reads, yielding one entry per CDR3 protein. The sample has a few hundred thousand distinct CDR3 sequences; roughly 15% are singletons. Sequenced input: blood. These receptors originate from a middle-aged woman with Graves' ophthalmopathy. The CDR3 runs from the conserved cysteine through the conserved F or W. The D gene is left open where the match is weak. Size is stated for part of the rows, as once, few or many counts, or as a class when the clone is expanded.

J gene | D gene | V gene | clone size | CDR3 protein | CDR3 DNA
TRBJ1-2 | NA | TRBV24-1 | many | CATSDEGPYGYTF | TGTGCCACCAGTGACGAGGGTCCCTATGGCTACACCTTC
TRBJ2-3 | TRBD1 | TRBV10-3 | many | CAISEGRQGLLYF | TGTGCCATCAGTGAGGGGAGACAGGGCTTACTGTATTTT
TRBJ1-2 | TRBD1 | TRBV3-1 | NA | CASSQDRDRVQSGYYGYTF | TGTGCCAGCAGCCAAGATCGGGACAGGGTGCAATCGGGCTACTATGGCTACACCTTC
TRBJ1-3 | TRBD1 | TRBV12-3/TRBV12-4 | few | CASSWTGAGNTIYF | TGTGCCAGCAGTTGGACAGGGGCTGGAAACACCATATATTTT
TRBJ2-5 | NA | TRBV7-9 | few | CASSFPVGGQETQYF | TGTGCCAGCAGCTTCCCCGTTGGAGGCCAAGAGACCCAGTACTTC
TRBJ2-2 | NA | TRBV10-1 | NA | CASSVGLYTGELFF | TGCGCCAGCAGTGTGGGGCTATACACCGGGGAGCTGTTTTTT
TRBJ2-1 | NA | TRBV10-1 | many | CASSESPYNEQFF | TGCGCCAGCAGTGAGTCACCGTACAATGAGCAGTTCTTC
TRBJ2-7 | TRBD1 | TRBV5-1 | few | CASSVQGGLYEQYF | TGCGCCAGCAGCGTACAGGGGGGACTCTACGAGCAGTACTTC
TRBJ1-2 | TRBD1 | TRBV27 | many | CASMGFRGTNYGYTF | TGTGCCAGCATGGGGTTCAGGGGGACAAACTATGGCTACACCTTC
TRBJ1-5 | NA | TRBV27 | NA | CASSFSSNQPQHF | TGTGCCAGCAGTTTCTCCAGCAATCAGCCCCAGCATTTT
TRBJ1-3 | NA | TRBV19 | NA | CASSTKTPLSGNTIYF | TGTGCCAGTAGTACCAAGACACCGCTCTCTGGAAACACCATATATTTT
TRBJ2-7 | NA | TRBV6-1 | many | CASERETASPYEQYF | TGTGCCAGCGAGAGGGAGACAGCTTCACCCTACGAGCAGTACTTC
TRBJ1-5 | NA | TRBV20-1 | many | CSARRISKGTLEPQHF | TGCAGTGCTAGGCGAATATCCAAGGGGACTTTGGAGCCCCAGCATTTT
TRBJ2-1 | TRBD2 | TRBV5-1 | many | CASRTSSGGSYNEQFF | TGCGCCAGCAGGACCTCTAGCGGGGGATCCTACAATGAGCAGTTCTTC
TRBJ1-1 | NA | TRBV10-3 | many | CAIKTLALNTEAFF | TGTGCCATCAAAACGTTGGCCTTGAACACTGAAGCTTTCTTT
TRBJ1-1 | NA | TRBV6-1 | many | CASSLVDRGGTEAFF | TGTGCCAGCAGCCTCGTTGACCGGGGGGGGACTGAAGCTTTCTTT
TRBJ2-3 | NA | TRBV25-1 | NA | CASRGTPPQTDTQYF | TGTGCCAGCAGGGGGACACCCCCCCAGACAGATACGCAGTATTTT
TRBJ1-5 | NA | TRBV20-1 | many | CSAPNQKQGTQQPQHF | TGCAGTGCTCCAAACCAAAAACAGGGTACCCAACAGCCCCAGCATTTT
TRBJ2-7 | NA | TRBV14 | NA | CASSSGRQLKQYF | TGTGCCAGCTCCTCGGGCAGGCAGCTCAAGCAGTACTTC
TRBJ2-7 | NA | TRBV28 | few | CASLSPWGEQYF | TGTGCCAGTCTTAGTCCTTGGGGCGAGCAGTACTTC
TRBJ2-1 | NA | TRBV6-1 | NA | CASTTPLAKSRNEQFF | TGTGCCAGCACCACTCCCCTAGCGAAATCCCGGAATGAGCAGTTCTTC
TRBJ1-1 | TRBD1 | TRBV6-4 | many | CASRATGGRSTEAFF | TGTGCCAGCAGAGCTACAGGGGGCAGGAGCACTGAAGCTTTCTTT
TRBJ2-7 | TRBD2 | TRBV5-6 | NA | CASTLSRGGSYEQYF | TGTGCCAGCACTCTCTCACGGGGGGGCTCCTACGAGCAGTACTTC
TRBJ2-7 | TRBD2 | TRBV20-1 | few | CSAPSPSGSYEQYF | TGCAGTGCTCCGAGCCCTAGCGGATCCTACGAGCAGTACTTC
TRBJ2-7 | TRBD2 | TRBV19 | many | CASSLPEASGGNYEQYF | TGTGCCAGTAGCCTCCCGGAAGCTAGCGGGGGTAACTACGAGCAGTACTTC
TRBJ2-7 | NA | TRBV14 | few | CASSQDLAGLSREQYF | TGTGCCAGCAGCCAAGATTTAGCAGGGCTCTCTAGGGAGCAGTACTTC
TRBJ1-5 | NA | TRBV28 | NA | CASSLGPRVSQPQHF | TGTGCCAGCAGTTTAGGTCCAAGGGTTAGTCAGCCCCAGCATTTT
TRBJ2-7 | NA | TRBV12-3/TRBV12-4 | many | CASRMASYEQYF | TGTGCCAGCCGAATGGCGTCATACGAGCAGTACTTC
TRBJ2-5 | NA | TRBV3-1 | many | CASSHLGNQETQYF | TGTGCCAGCAGCCATTTGGGTAATCAAGAGACCCAGTACTTC
TRBJ2-7 | TRBD1 | TRBV20-1 | NA | CSATTGTALYEQYF | TGCAGTGCTACCACCGGGACAGCCCTCTACGAGCAGTACTTC
TRBJ1-1 | NA | TRBV19 | many | CASSMLTRQNTEAFF | TGTGCCAGTAGTATGTTAACCAGACAGAACACTGAAGCTTTCTTT
TRBJ2-3 | NA | TRBV20-1 | many | CSARDRIGGETQYF | TGCAGTGCTAGAGATAGGATAGGAGGGGAAACGCAGTATTTT
TRBJ1-2 | NA | TRBV9 | few | CASSVATGGGSGYGYTF | TGTGCCAGCAGCGTAGCTACGGGGGGGGGGAGCGGCTATGGCTACACCTTC
TRBJ1-3 | TRBD1 | TRBV18 | NA | CASSVTGGEGNTIYF | TGTGCCAGCTCAGTAACAGGGGGAGAAGGAAACACCATATATTTT
TRBJ1-2 | TRBD1 | TRBV28 | many | CASRPTLGQGKDGYTF | TGTGCCAGCAGGCCTACTCTTGGACAGGGAAAAGATGGCTACACCTTC
TRBJ2-3 | TRBD2 | TRBV19 | few | CAVGGNTDTQYF | TGTGCCGTCGGGGGGAACACAGATACGCAGTATTTT
TRBJ2-2 | NA | TRBV7-2 | many | CASSLGAAGYVTGELFF | TGTGCCAGCAGCTTAGGGGCAGCGGGTTATGTGACCGGGGAGCTGTTTTTT
TRBJ1-2 | NA | TRBV7-2 | NA | CASSLGRSEGYTF | TGTGCCAGCAGCTTAGGCAGGTCCGAGGGCTACACCTTC
TRBJ2-2 | NA | TRBV24-1 | many | CATSAHGGSGELFF | TGTGCCACCAGTGCCCACGGCGGGTCCGGGGAGCTGTTTTTT
TRBJ1-2 | NA | TRBV5-4 | NA | CASSPVPGSLPNDHGYTF | TGTGCCAGCAGCCCCGTACCAGGGTCTCTTCCAAATGATCATGGCTACACCTTC
TRBJ2-7 | TRBD2 | TRBV7-9 | many | CASTSSGEAYEQYF | TGTGCCAGCACCTCTAGCGGAGAAGCCTACGAGCAGTACTTC
TRBJ2-1 | NA | TRBV5-1 | NA | CASSDYSEQFF | TGCGCCAGCAGCGACTACAGTGAGCAGTTCTTC
TRBJ2-2 | TRBD1 | TRBV5-1 | NA | CASSSQGGANTGELFF | TGCGCCAGCAGCTCTCAAGGGGGCGCGAACACCGGGGAGCTGTTTTTT
TRBJ2-1 | NA | TRBV5-1 | many | CASSLDGSNNEQFF | TGCGCCAGCAGCTTGGATGGTAGCAACAATGAGCAGTTCTTC
TRBJ1-1 | TRBD1 | TRBV29-1 | many | CSVDRQGRAEAFF | TGCAGCGTTGATCGACAGGGAAGGGCTGAAGCTTTCTTT
TRBJ1-2 | TRBD1 | TRBV10-2 | many | CASTLGTGVGYTF | TGCGCCAGCACTCTAGGTACAGGGGTTGGCTACACCTTC
TRBJ2-1 | TRBD1 | TRBV27 | many | CASSLTQGTYNEQFF | TGTGCCAGCAGTTTAACACAGGGGACATACAATGAGCAGTTCTTC
TRBJ2-3 | TRBD1 | TRBV7-2 | many | CASSLTGGAGWGKTDTQYF | TGTGCCAGCAGCCTGACAGGGGGCGCAGGCTGGGGAAAAACAGATACGCAGTATTTT
TRBJ1-2 | NA | TRBV6-1 | many | CASSSGHGTASNYGYTF | TGTGCCAGCAGCTCCGGACATGGAACCGCGTCGAACTATGGCTACACCTTC
TRBJ2-1 | TRBD1 | TRBV2 | many | CASDGGQGANEQFF | TGTGCCAGCGATGGAGGACAGGGGGCGAATGAGCAGTTCTTC
TRBJ2-1 | TRBD2 | TRBV12-3/TRBV12-4 | many | CASNVPGLAGGGNEQFF | TGTGCCAGCAATGTCCCGGGACTAGCGGGGGGTGGCAATGAGCAGTTCTTC
TRBJ2-3 | TRBD2 | TRBV3-1 | NA | CASSYRAGGDPGTQYF | TGTGCCAGCAGCTACCGGGCGGGGGGTGATCCGGGGACGCAGTATTTT